A single TCR beta chain is shown here with its context. The data were obtained in a study of blood T cell repertoires in COVID-19. Turning to the study itself: Both acute and convalescent COVID-19 samples were obtained from the United States, Italy and Spain.

Authors' data handling: Estimates of nucleated cell counts were drawn from the amplification of reference gene primers. The method was immunoSEQ multiplex PCR; TCRdb's version includes in-frame clones alone and lacks a portion of them. The V and J calls and clone size are taken from that table; D and trimming were inferred from the DNA. The data contain about 400,000 clones, about 88% of them singletons. CDR1 MGHRA and CDR2 YSYEKL come from the germline V gene. There are 14 residues in the CDR3. Trimming left V 0 bases short and J 7 bases short, with 10 bases between. The chain is built from TRBV4-1 and TRBJ1-5; the D is unclear. The clonotype originates from a human donor in a cohort sampled during active COVID-19. Material: peripheral blood. The CDR3, as DNA: TGCGCCAGCAGCCAAGAATTATCAGGCCAGCCCCAGCATTTT. Protein sequence: CASSQELSGQPQHF.